One sample yielded the 20 T cell receptor beta chains listed below, sequenced in a study of esophageal squamous cell carcinoma under preoperative chemotherapy. TCRdb called the PCR reads again in MiXCR, with one record for every CDR3 protein. The sample has about 20,000 distinct CDR3 sequences, around 46% seen once; the top ten hold 25% to 30%. The time point was: after preoperative PTX-NDP chemotherapy. Sample collection was performed from a patient given preoperative chemotherapy. These receptors were taken from a human donor with esophageal squamous cell carcinoma. The donor label of this sample is uncertain.

The rearrangement joins TRBV27 to TRBJ2-4; the D gene is possibly TRBD2 (6 bases). Germline CDR1 is MNHEY and CDR2 is SMNVEV (reference sequence). The CDR3 spans 11 residues. Trimming removed 5 bases at V and 8 bases at J, with 7 bases between. For the CDR3, the DNA is TGTGCCAGCAGTGGGGGGTACATTCAGTACTTC. Protein product: CASSGGYIQYF.

This clonotype was observed a few times. The chain joins TRBV6-5 to TRBJ2-1; D not resolved. The tail of the sequence fits TRBJ2-7 better, so the J call may be wrong. This CDR3 is built from 12 residues. In germline, CDR1 is MNHEY, CDR2 SVGAGI. CDR3 loop: CASSYSSDEQYF. For the CDR3, the DNA is TGTGCCAGCAGTTACTCGAGCGATGAGCAGTACTTC.

The chain employs TRBV7-2 and TRBJ2-7; D might be TRBD2 (5 bases). The end of the DNA is better explained by TRBJ2-1, so the J call may be wrong. The CDR3 loop spans 13 amino acids. Germline V gene lookup returns CDR1 SGHTA and CDR2 FQGNSA. In nucleotides, the CDR3 is TGTGCCAGCAGCTTAGAGTTCGGGGATGAGCAGTTCTTC. This sequence encodes CASSLEFGDEQFF.

In regard to this clonotype: The junction shows a germline mismatch at one end, possibly a read error. This CDR3 is CASSFGRDTDTQYF. The DNA for the CDR3 is TGTGCGAGCAGCTTCGGCCGGGACACAGATACGCAGTATTTC. The chain is built from TRBV7-9 and TRBJ2-3; tentative D call: TRBD1 (6 bases). Germline V gene sequence: CDR1 SEHNR, CDR2 FQNEAQ (reference sequence). The CDR3 contains 14 residues.

The chain joins TRBV6-1 to TRBJ1-3; D is undetermined. V was cut by 10 bases and J by 0 bases, with 19 bases left in between. From germline, CDR1 is MNHNS and CDR2 SASEGT. The CDR3 spans 16 residues. Written as DNA, the CDR3 is TGTGCCACCAGGCCCTCGGGCGGGAGCTCTGGAAACACCATATATTTT. Amino acid sequence: CATRPSGGSSGNTIYF.

This clonotype is medium-sized in the sample. V is TRBV7-8 and J is TRBJ2-1; D possibly corresponds to TRBD2 (6 bases). The ends were cut back, 1 base at V and 6 bases at J, with 13 bases in the middle. The CDR3 is 15 residues long. Looked up from germline, CDR1 is SGHVS and CDR2 is FQNEAQ. The CDR3: CASSLGDSPFNEQFF. The CDR3 bases are TGTGCCAGCAGCTTAGGGGACTCCCCCTTCAATGAGCAGTTCTTC.

The J gene is TRBJ2-5, the V gene TRBV5-6; 7 nucleotides agree with TRBD1. The J call could be wrong; TRBJ2-7 is a better fit for the DNA end. This CDR3 is 13 amino acids long. Germline values: CDR1 SGHDT, CDR2 YYEEEE. The chain's CDR3 is CASSRDSTYEQYF. The CDR3 nucleotides read TGTGCCAGCAGCCGGGACAGCACCTACGAGCAGTACTTC.

This clonotype has a handful of counts. V and J are TRBV7-2 and TRBJ2-3; D might be TRBD1 (8 bases). In germline, CDR1 is SGHTA, CDR2 FQGNSA. The CDR3 has 14 residues. Trimming stripped 1 base from V and 6 bases from J, with 11 bases between. CDR3 region: CASSLDRGGDTQYF. The CDR3 DNA follows: TGTGCCAGCAGCTTAGACAGGGGGGGGGATACGCAGTATTTT.

This clonotype was detected many times. The rearrangement joins TRBV19 to TRBJ2-6, with a weak D call TRBD2 (6 bases). The germline V gene has CDR1 LNHDA and CDR2 SQIVND (reference sequence). CDR3 size: 17 residues. V was shortened by 3 bases and J by 0 bases, with 12 bases between the two germline ends. DNA for the CDR3: TGTGCCAGTAGTATCGGGAGCTTCAGCTCTGGGGCCAACGTCCTGACTTTC. It translates to CASSIGSFSSGANVLTF.

The gene calls are TRBV7-8 and TRBJ2-3, with 7 bases aligning to TRBD1. Germline V gene sequence: CDR1 SGHVS, CDR2 FQNEAQ. Trimming at V came to 5 bases and at J to 2 bases, leaving 7 bases not matched to a gene. This CDR3 region has 15 residues. The CDR3 DNA follows: TGTGCCAGCAGCCCCCGGGACAGCTTCACAGATACGCAGTATTTT. Translated: CASSPRDSFTDTQYF. Complete variable domain (other parts from reference TRBV7-8 and TRBJ2-3): GAGVSQSPRYKVAKRGQDVALRCDPISGHVSLFWYQQALGQGPEFLTYFQNEAQLDKSGLPSDRFFAERPEGSVSTLKIQRTQQEDSAVYLCASSPRDSFTDTQYFGPGTRLTVL.

This clonotype was observed many times. The chain recombines TRBV7-8 with TRBJ2-5, with 11 bases lining up with TRBD2. Trimming cost V 5 bases and J 5 bases; bases outside gene matches: 10. The CDR3 consists of 16 residues. Germline values: CDR1 SGHVS, CDR2 FQNEAQ. CDR3 nucleotide sequence: TGTGCCAGCAGCCCGCCCTCTAGCGGGAGGCAGGAGACCCAGTACTTC. Its translation is CASSPPSSGRQETQYF.

The V and J genes are TRBV12-3 or TRBV12-4 and TRBJ2-5; D is perhaps TRBD2 (6 bases). The CDR3 has 15 residues. Trimming took off 5 bases at V and 5 bases at J, with 18 bases between the two ends. The CDR3 region has the DNA TGTGCCAGCAGTGGTAGACTAGGTTATATTGAGACCCAGTACTTC. Its translation is CASSGRLGYIETQYF.

This clonotype is labeled as medium-sized (0.01 to 0.1%). In DNA, the CDR3 is TGCGCCAGCGGGAGGGACCAGACCCAGTACTTC. This translates into CASGRDQTQYF. The chain carries TRBV10-2 and TRBJ2-5; TRBD2 agrees at 7 bases. The ends lost 8 bases at V and 6 bases at J; junction bases unmatched: 3. This CDR3 has 11 residues. Germline lookup yields CDR1 WSHSY and CDR2 SAAADI.

By proportion, this clonotype is medium-sized. The V call is TRBV7-2, the J call TRBJ2-7; 9 bases fit TRBD2. This CDR3 contains 15 residues. Germline values: CDR1 SGHTA, CDR2 FQGNSA. Trimming at V came to 1 base and at J to 1 base, leaving 2 bases not matched to a gene. The chain's CDR3 is CASSLVAGESYEQYF. As DNA, the CDR3 is TGTGCCAGCAGCTTAGTAGCGGGAGAGTCCTACGAGCAGTACTTC.

This clonotype is termed medium-sized. The rearrangement uses TRBV7-7 and TRBJ2-3; possible D gene TRBD2, 6 bases. CDR3 length: 13 amino acids. The germline V gene has CDR1 SSHAT and CDR2 FNYEAQ (reference sequence). Trimming pared 5 bases from V and 6 bases from J, leaving 12 bases between. The CDR3 DNA follows: TGTGCCAGCAGCGCCCGACGGGGGGATACGCAGTATTTT. It is translated as CASSARRGDTQYF.

The chain carries TRBV7-3 and TRBJ2-1; maybe TRBD2 (5 bases). CDR3 size: 15 residues. Germline-derived CDR1 and CDR2 are SGHTA and FQGTGA. Deletions cut 2 bases from V and 2 bases from J, with 10 bases between. The CDR3 loop is CASSLGPGTYNEQFF. In DNA form, the CDR3 reads TGTGCCAGCAGCTTAGGACCGGGAACCTACAATGAGCAGTTCTTC.

The rearrangement joins TRBV7-8 to TRBJ2-5, with 7 bases that match TRBD2. The J call may be mistaken, given a closer DNA end match to TRBJ2-7. The CDR3 spans 14 residues. Germline assignment: CDR1 SGHVS and CDR2 FQNEAQ. CDR3 nucleotide sequence: TGTGCCAGCAGCCTGGGACCAGCGGGGATCGAGCAGTACTTC. Amino acids: CASSLGPAGIEQYF.

The rearrangement uses TRBV4-2 and TRBJ2-3; 10 nucleotides align to TRBD2. V trimming: 1 base; J trimming: 9 bases; junction bases outside the gene matches: 7. The germline CDR1 and CDR2 sequences are LGHNA and YNFKEQ. The CDR3 is 15 amino acids. This CDR3 is CASSQVLAGEGTQYF. CDR3 coding DNA: TGTGCCAGCAGCCAAGTCCTAGCGGGAGAGGGGACGCAGTATTTT.

The chain links TRBV7-2 to TRBJ2-1, with D perhaps given as TRBD1 or TRBD2 (6 bases each). Between the trimmed V and J ends, which lost 5 bases and 4 bases, there was a span of 18 bases. This CDR3 is 16 amino acids long. Looked up from germline, CDR1 is SGHTA and CDR2 is FQGNSA. CDR3 in amino acids: CASSTKGGAGYNEQFF. For the CDR3, the DNA is TGTGCCAGCAGCACCAAGGGGGGCGCGGGGTACAATGAGCAGTTCTTC.

The V gene is TRBV7-3, the J gene TRBJ2-2; D possibly matches TRBD1 or TRBD2 (5 bases each). Germline V gene sequence: CDR1 SGHTA, CDR2 FQGTGA. The CDR3 has 13 amino acids. Trimming took off 4 bases at V and 6 bases at J, with 9 bases between the two ends. The CDR3 DNA is TGTGCCAGCAGCTCTATGGGGGCCGGGGAGCTGTTTTTT. Amino acid sequence: CASSSMGAGELFF.